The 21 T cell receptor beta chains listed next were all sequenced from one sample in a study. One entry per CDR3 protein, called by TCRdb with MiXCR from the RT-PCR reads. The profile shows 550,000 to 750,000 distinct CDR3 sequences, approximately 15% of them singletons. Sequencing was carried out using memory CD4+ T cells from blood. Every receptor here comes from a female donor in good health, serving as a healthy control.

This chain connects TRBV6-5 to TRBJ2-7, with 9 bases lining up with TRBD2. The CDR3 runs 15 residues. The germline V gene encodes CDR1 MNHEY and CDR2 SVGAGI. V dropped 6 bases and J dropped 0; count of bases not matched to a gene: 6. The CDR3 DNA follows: TGTGCCAGCAGCCTGGGACTAGCAACCTCCTACGAGCAGTACTTC. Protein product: CASSLGLATSYEQYF.

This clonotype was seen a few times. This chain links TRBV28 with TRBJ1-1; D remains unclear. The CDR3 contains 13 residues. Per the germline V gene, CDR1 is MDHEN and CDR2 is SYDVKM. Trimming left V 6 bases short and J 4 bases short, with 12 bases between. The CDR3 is CASSYQSSTEAFF. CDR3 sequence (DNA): TGTGCCAGCAGCTATCAGAGTAGCACTGAAGCTTTCTTT.

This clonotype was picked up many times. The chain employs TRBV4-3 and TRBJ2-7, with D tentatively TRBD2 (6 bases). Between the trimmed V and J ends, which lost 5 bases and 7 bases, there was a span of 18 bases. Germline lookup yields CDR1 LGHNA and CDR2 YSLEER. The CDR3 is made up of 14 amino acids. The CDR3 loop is CASSSEVREREQYF. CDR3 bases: TGCGCCAGCAGCTCAGAGGTCCGGGAGCGGGAGCAGTACTTC.

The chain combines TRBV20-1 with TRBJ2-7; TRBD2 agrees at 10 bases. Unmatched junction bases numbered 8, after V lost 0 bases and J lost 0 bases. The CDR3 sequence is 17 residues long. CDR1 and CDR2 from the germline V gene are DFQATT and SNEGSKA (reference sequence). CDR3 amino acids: CSARDPSGGQSSYEQYF. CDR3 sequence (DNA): TGCAGTGCTAGAGATCCTAGCGGGGGCCAGAGCTCCTACGAGCAGTACTTC.

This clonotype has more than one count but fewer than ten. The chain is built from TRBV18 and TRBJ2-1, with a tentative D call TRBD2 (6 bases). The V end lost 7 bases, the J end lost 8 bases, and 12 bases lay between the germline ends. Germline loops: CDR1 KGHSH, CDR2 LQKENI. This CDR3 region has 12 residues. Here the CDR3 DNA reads TGTGCCAGCTGTAGGAGGGGAGATGAGCAGTTCTTC. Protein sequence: CASCRRGDEQFF. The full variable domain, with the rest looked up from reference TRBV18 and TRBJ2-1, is NAGVMQNPRHLVRRRGQEARLRCSPMKGHSHVYWYRQLPEEGLKFMVYLQKENIIDESGMPKERFSAEFPKEGPSILRIQQVVRGDSAAYFCASCRRGDEQFFGPGTRLTVL.

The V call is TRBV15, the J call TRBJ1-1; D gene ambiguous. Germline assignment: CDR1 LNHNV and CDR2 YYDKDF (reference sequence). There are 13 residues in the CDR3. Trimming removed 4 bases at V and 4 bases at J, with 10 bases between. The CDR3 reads CATSTTVTTEAFF. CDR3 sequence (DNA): TGTGCCACCAGCACCACAGTCACCACTGAAGCTTTCTTT.

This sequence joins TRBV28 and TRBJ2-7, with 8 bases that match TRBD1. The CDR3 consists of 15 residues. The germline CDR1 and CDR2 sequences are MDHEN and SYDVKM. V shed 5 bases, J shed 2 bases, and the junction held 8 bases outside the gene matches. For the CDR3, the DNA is TGTGCCAGCAGTCCACGGGGACAGGTAACCTACGAGCAGTACTTC. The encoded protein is CASSPRGQVTYEQYF. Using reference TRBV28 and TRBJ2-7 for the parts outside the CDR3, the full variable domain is DVKVTQSSRYLVKRTGEKVFLECVQDMDHENMFWYRQDPGLGLRLIYFSYDVKMKEKGDIPEGYSVSREKKERFSLILESASTNQTSMYLCASSPRGQVTYEQYFGPGTRLTVT.

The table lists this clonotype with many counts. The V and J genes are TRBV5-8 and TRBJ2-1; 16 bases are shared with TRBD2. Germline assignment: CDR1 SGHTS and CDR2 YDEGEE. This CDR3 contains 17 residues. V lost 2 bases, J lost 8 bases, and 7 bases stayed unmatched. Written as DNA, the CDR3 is TGTGCCAGCAGCTTAGGGACTAGCGGGAGGGCATCGCATGAGCAGTTCTTC. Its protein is CASSLGTSGRASHEQFF.

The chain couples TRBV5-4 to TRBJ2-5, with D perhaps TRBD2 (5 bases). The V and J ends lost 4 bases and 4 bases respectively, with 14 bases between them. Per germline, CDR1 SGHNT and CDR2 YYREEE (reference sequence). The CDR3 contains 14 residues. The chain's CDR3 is CASSRSTGRETQYF. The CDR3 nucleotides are TGTGCCAGCAGCCGATCCACGGGGAGAGAGACCCAGTACTTC.

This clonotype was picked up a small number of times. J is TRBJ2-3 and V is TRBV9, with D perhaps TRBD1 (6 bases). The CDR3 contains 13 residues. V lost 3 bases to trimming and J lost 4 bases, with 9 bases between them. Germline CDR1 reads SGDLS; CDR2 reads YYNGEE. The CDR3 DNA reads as TGTGCCAGCAGCGCTCACAGGGCAGATACGCAGTATTTT. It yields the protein CASSAHRADTQYF.

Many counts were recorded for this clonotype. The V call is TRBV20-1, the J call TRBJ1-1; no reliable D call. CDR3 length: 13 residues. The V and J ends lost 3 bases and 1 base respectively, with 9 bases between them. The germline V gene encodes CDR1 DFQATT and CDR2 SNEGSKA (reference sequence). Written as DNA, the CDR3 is TGCAGTGCTAGTCGGCCAGAGAACACTGAAGCTTTCTTT. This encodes CSASRPENTEAFF.

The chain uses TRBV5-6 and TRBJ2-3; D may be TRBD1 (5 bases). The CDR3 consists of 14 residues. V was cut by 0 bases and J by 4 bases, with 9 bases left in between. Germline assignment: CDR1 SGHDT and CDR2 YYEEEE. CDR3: CASSLAGRADTQYF. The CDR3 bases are TGTGCCAGCAGCTTGGCAGGGCGCGCAGATACGCAGTATTTT. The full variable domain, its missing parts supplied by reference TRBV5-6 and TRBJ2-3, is DAGVTQSPTHLIKTRGQQVTLRCSPKSGHDTVSWYQQALGQGPQFIFQYYEEEERQRGNFPDRFSGHQFPNYSSELNVNALLLGDSALYLCASSLAGRADTQYFGPGTRLTVL.

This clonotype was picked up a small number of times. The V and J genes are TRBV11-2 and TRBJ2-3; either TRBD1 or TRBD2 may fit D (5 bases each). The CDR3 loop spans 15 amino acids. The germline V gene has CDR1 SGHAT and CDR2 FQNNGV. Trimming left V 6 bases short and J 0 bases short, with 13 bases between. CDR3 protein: CASSYEGSSTDTQYF. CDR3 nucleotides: TGTGCCAGCAGTTACGAGGGGTCTAGCACAGATACGCAGTATTTT.

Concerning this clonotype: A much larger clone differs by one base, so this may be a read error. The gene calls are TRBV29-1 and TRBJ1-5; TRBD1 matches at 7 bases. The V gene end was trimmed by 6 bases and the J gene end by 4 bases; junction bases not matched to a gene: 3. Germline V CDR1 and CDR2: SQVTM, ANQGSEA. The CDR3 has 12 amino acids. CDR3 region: CSVRQGNQPQHF. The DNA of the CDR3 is TGCAGCGTAAGACAGGGAAATCAGCCCCAGCATTTT.

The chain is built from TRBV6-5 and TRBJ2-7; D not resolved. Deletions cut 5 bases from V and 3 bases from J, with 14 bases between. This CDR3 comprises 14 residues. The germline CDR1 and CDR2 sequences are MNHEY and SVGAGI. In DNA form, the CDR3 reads TGTGCCAGCAGTACCGTCCAGGTACGCTACGAGCAGTACTTC. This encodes CASSTVQVRYEQYF.

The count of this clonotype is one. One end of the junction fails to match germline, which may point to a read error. In nucleotides, the CDR3 is TGCAGCGCTAGGGGGGGAAGGGGCACCGGGGAGCTGTTTTTT. Residues: CSARGGRGTGELFF. The chain joins TRBV20-1 to TRBJ2-2; a possible D gene is TRBD2 (7 bases). The CDR3 totals 14 residues. Germline values: CDR1 DFQATT, CDR2 SNEGSKA (reference sequence).

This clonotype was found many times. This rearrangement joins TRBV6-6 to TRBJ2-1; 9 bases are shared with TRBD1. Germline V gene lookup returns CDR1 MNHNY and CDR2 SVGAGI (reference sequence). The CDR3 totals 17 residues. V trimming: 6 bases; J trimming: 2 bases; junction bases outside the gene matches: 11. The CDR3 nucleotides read TGTGCCAGCAGGCCGGGACAGGGTGGAGGGGCCTACAATGAGCAGTTCTTC. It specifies CASRPGQGGGAYNEQFF.

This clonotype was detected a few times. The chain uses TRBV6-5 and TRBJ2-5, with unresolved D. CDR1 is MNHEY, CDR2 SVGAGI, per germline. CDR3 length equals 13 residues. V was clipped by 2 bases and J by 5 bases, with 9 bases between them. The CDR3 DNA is TGTGCCAGCAGTTACCCGGGTCTTGAGACCCAGTACTTC. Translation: CASSYPGLETQYF.

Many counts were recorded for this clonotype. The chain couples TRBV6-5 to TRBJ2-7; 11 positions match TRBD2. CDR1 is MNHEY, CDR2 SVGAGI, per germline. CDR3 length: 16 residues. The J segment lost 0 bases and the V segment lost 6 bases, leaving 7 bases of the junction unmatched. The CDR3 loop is CASSYGGTSGSYEQYF. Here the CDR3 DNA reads TGTGCCAGCAGCTACGGGGGGACTAGCGGCTCCTACGAGCAGTACTTC.

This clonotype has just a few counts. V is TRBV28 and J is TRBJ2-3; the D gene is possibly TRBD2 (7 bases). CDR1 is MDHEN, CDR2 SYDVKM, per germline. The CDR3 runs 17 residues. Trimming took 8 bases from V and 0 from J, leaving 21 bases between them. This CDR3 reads CASGTWGGRGSTDTQYF. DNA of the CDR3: TGTGCCAGCGGAACCTGGGGGGGCCGGGGTAGCACAGATACGCAGTATTTT.

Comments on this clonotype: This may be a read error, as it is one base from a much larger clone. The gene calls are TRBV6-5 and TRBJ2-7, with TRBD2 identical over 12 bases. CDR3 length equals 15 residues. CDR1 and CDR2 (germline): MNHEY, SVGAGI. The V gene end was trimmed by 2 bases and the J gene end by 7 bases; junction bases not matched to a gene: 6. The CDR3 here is CASSYIKTSGREQYF. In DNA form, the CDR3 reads TGTGCCAGCAGTTACATCAAGACTAGCGGGAGAGAGCAGTACTTC.